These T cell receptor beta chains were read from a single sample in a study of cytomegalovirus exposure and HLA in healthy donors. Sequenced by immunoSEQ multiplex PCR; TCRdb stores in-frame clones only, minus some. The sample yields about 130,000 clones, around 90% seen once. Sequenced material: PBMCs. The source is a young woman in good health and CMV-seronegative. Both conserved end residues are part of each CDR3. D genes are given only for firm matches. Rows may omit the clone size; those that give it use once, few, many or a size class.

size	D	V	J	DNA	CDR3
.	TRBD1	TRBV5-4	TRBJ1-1	TGTGCCAGCAGCTTCCAACAGGGGTGGAACACTGAAGCTTTCTTT	CASSFQQGWNTEAFF
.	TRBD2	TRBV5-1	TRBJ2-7	TGCGCCAGCACTTTAGGACTAGCGGGACCCGGCGAGCAGTACTTC	CASTLGLAGPGEQYF
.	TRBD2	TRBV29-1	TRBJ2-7	TGCAGCGTTGCTGTCGGGACTAGTGCGTCCGAGCAGTACTTC	CSVAVGTSASEQYF
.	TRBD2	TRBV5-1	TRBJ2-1	TGCGCCAGCAGCTTCCGACTAGCGGGAGGGCCGGGTGAGCAGTTCTTC	CASSFRLAGGPGEQFF
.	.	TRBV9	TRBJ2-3	TGTGCCAGCAGCGTGGGCGGGTGGTCCACAGATACGCAGTATTTT	CASSVGGWSTDTQYF
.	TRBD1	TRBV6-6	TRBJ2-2	TGTGCCACCCACGGCCAGGGGGCGGCCGGGGAGCTGTTTTTT	CATHGQGAAGELFF
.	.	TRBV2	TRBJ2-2	TGTGCCAGCAGTGAACGGCAGGGGTCGGACACCGGGGAGCTGTTTTTT	CASSERQGSDTGELFF
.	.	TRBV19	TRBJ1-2	TGTGCCAGTAGTACCCAGACACAAACAAATGGCTACACCTTC	CASSTQTQTNGYTF
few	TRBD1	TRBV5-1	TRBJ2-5	TGCGCCAGCAGCTTGGGACCGGGACAGGGAGAGACCCAGTACTTC	CASSLGPGQGETQYF
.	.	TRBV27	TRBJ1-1	TGTGCCAGCAGTTGGGGAATAGGGGGATTGAACACTGAAGCTTTCTTT	CASSWGIGGLNTEAFF
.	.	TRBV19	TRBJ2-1	TGTGCCAGTAGCAGGGGTCGAAATGAGCAGTTCTTC	CASSRGRNEQFF
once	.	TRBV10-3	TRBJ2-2	TGTGCCATCAGCCCAGGATCGATCACCGGGGAGCTGTTTTTT	CAISPGSITGELFF
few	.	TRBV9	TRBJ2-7	TGTGCCAGCAGCGTAGGAGGTAGCCCCGAGCAGTACTTC	CASSVGGSPEQYF
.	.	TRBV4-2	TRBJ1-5	TGTGCCAGCAGCCCCTCGGGGGGCATTTATCAGCCCCAGCATTTT	CASSPSGGIYQPQHF
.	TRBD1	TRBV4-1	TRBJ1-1	TGCGCCAGCAGCAGTTCCGGGACAGCGAACACTGAAGCTTTCTTT	CASSSSGTANTEAFF
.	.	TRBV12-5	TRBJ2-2	TGTGCTAGTGGTTTGGCAATTACAGGGTCCACCGGGGAGCTGTTTTTT	CASGLAITGSTGELFF
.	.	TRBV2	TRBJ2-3	TGTGCCAGCAGTGAAGCGGCCGCCACAGATACGCAGTATTTT	CASSEAAATDTQYF